This TCR beta chain was found in a study of T cells in Graves' hyperthyroidism and ophthalmopathy. Overall study findings and caveats: Blood also carried most thyroid clonotypes expanded above 0.001.

Germline CDR1 and CDR2: DFQATT and SNEGSKA (reference sequence). This CDR3 spans 15 amino acids. With V trimmed by 6 bases and J by 1 base, 8 bases remained unmatched. Remarks on this clonotype: Antigen: not known.

RNA transcripts yielded amplified TCR beta CDR3 regions. HTBI primers drove first-round RT-PCR of the TCR CDR3. TCRdb redid the calling of the multiplex PCR reads with MiXCR, one entry per CDR3 protein. The sample yields nearly 600,000 distinct CDR3 sequences, about 14% seen once. The TCR comes from a woman aged 25 to 45 with Graves' hyperthyroidism that later progressed to Graves' ophthalmopathy. This sequence joins TRBV20-1 and TRBJ2-2; TRBD2 agrees at 7 bases. Sequencing was carried out using blood. CDR3 sequence: CSAQGLAENTGELFF. The CDR3 region has the DNA TGCAGTGCGCAAGGGCTAGCGGAGAACACCGGGGAGCTGTTTTTT.